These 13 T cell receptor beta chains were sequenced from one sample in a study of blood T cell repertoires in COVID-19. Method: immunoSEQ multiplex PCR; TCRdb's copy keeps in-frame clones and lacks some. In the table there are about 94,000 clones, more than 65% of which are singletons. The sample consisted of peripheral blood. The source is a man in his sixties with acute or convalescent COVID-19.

The CDR3 nucleotides are TGTGCCAGCAGCGTAGAACTAGCGGGGGGCCAACCCAATGAGCAGTTCTTC. Translated: CASSVELAGGQPNEQFF. This chain connects TRBV9 to TRBJ2-1, with 12 bases matching TRBD2. Unmatched junction bases numbered 7, after V lost 0 bases and J lost 6 bases. The CDR3 runs to 17 residues. Germline V gives CDR1 SGDLS, CDR2 YYNGEE. Together with reference TRBV9 and TRBJ2-1, the CDR3 gives the full variable domain: DSGVTQTPKHLITATGQRVTLRCSPRSGDLSVYWYQQSLDQGLQFLIQYYNGEERAKGNILERFSAQQFPDLHSELNLSSLELGDSALYFCASSVELAGGQPNEQFFGPGTRLTVL.

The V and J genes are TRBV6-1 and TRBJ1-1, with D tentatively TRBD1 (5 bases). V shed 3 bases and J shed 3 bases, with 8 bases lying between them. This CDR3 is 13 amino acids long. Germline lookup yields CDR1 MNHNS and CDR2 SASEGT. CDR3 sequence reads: CASSDREDTEAFF. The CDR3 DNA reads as TGTGCCAGCAGTGACAGGGAGGACACTGAAGCTTTCTTT.

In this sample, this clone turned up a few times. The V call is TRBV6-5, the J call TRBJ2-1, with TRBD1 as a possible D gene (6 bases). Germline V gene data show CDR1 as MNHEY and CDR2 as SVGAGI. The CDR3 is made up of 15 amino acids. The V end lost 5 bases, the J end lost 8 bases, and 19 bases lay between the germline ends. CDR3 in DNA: TGTGCCAGCAGTAAGGGACATAGGGGATCGGATGAGCAGTTCTTC. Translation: CASSKGHRGSDEQFF.

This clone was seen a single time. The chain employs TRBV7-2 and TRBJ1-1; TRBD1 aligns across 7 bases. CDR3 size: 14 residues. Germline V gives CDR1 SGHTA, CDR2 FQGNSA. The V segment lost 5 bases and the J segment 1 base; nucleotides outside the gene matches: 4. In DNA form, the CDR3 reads TGTGCCAGCAGCATGGACAGGCAGAACACTGAAGCTTTCTTT. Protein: CASSMDRQNTEAFF.

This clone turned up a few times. The CDR3: CASSDPRTGNTGELFF. The CDR3 DNA reads as TGTGCCAGCAGCGATCCGAGAACAGGAAACACCGGGGAGCTGTTTTTT. The chain recombines TRBV7-3 with TRBJ2-2; tentatively, D is TRBD1 (5 bases). V dropped 5 bases and J dropped 2 bases, with 15 bases sitting between them. This CDR3 is 16 amino acids long. From germline, CDR1 is SGHTA and CDR2 FQGTGA.

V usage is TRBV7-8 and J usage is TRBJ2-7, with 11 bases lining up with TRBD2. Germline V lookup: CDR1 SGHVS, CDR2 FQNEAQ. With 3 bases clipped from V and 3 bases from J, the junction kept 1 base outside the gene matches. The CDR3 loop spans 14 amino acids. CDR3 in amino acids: CASSFSGGVYEQYF. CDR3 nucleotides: TGTGCCAGCAGCTTTAGCGGGGGGGTCTACGAGCAGTACTTC.

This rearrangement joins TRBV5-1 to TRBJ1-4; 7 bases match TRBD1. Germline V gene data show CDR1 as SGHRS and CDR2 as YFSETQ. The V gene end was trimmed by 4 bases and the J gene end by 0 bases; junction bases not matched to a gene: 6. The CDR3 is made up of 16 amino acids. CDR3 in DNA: TGCGCCAGCAGCACGGGACAGACTTCAACTAATGAAAAACTGTTTTTT. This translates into CASSTGQTSTNEKLFF.

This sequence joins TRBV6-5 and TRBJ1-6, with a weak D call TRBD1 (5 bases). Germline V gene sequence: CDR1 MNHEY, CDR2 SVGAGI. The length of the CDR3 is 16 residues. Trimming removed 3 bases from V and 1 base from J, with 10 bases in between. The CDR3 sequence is CASSYSWTSYNSPLHF. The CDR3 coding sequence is TGTGCCAGCAGTTATAGCTGGACATCCTATAATTCACCCCTCCACTTT.

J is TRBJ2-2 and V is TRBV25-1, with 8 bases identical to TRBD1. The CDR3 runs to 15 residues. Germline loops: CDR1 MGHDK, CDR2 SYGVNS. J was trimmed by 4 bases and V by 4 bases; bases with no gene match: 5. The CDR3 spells CASSGTGQRTGELFF. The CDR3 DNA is TGTGCCAGCAGTGGGACAGGGCAGCGCACCGGGGAGCTGTTTTTT.

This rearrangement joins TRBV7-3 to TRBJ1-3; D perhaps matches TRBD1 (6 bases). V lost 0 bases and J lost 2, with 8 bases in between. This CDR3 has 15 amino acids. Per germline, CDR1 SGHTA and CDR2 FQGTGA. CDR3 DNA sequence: TGTGCCAGCAGCTTAACGGGGGGGCCTGGAAACACCATATATTTT. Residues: CASSLTGGPGNTIYF.

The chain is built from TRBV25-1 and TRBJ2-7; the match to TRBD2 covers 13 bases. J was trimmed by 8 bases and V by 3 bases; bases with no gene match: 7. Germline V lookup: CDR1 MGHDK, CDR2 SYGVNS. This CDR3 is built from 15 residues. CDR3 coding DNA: TGTGCCAGCAGTGATCCCGGGACTAGCGGGGATCAGCAGTACTTC. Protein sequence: CASSDPGTSGDQQYF.

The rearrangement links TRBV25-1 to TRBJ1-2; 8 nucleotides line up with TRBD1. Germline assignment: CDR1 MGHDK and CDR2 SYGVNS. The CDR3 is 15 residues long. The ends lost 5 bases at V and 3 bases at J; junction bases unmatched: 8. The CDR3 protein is CASSTLQGAYYGYTF. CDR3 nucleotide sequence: TGTGCCAGCAGTACTCTGCAGGGGGCATACTATGGCTACACCTTC.

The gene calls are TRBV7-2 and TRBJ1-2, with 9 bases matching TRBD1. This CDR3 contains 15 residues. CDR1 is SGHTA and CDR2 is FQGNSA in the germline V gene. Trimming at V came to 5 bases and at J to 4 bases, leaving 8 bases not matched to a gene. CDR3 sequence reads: CASSHRDRVSYGYTF. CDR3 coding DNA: TGTGCCAGCAGCCACCGGGACAGGGTGTCCTATGGCTACACCTTC.